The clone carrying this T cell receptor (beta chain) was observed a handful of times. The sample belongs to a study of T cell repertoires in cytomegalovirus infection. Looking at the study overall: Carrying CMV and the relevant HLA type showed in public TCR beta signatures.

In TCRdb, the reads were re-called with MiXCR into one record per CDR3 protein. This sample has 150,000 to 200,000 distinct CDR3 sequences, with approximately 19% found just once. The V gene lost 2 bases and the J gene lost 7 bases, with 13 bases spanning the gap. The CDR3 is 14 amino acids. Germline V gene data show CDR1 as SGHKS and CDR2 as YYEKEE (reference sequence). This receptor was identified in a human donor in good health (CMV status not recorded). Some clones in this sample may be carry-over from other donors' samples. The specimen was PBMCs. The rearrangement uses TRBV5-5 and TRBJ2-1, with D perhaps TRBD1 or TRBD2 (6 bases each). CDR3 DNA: TGTGCCAGCAGCTTTCCCGGGGGCAGGAATGAGCAGTTCTTC. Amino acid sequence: CASSFPGGRNEQFF.